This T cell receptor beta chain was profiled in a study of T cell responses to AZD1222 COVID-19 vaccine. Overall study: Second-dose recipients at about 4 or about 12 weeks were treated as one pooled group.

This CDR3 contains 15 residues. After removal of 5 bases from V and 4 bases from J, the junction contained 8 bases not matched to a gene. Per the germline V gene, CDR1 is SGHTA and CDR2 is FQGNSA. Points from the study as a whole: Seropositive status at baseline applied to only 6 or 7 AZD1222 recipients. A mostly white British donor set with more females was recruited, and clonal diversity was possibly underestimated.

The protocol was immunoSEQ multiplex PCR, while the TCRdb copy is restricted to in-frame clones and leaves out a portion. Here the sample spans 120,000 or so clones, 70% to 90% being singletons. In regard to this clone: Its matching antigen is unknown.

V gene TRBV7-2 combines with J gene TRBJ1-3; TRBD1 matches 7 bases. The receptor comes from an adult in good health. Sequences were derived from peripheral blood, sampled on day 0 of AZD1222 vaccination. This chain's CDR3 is CASSQGGALGNTIYF. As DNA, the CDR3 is TGTGCCAGCAGCCAAGGGGGCGCCTTGGGAAACACCATATATTTT.